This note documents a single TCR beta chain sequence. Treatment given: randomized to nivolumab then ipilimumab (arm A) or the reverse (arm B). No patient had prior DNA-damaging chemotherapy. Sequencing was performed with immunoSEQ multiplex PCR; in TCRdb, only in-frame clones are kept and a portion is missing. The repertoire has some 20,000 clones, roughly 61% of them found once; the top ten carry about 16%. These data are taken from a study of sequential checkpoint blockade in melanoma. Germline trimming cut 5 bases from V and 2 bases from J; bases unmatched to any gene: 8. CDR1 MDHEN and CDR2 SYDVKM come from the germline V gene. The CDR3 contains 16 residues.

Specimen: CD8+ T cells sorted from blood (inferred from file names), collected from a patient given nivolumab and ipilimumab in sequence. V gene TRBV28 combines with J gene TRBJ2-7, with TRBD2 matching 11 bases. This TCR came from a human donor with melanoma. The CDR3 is CASSALAGDGAYEQYF. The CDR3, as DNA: TGTGCCAGCAGTGCACTAGCGGGGGATGGGGCCTACGAGCAGTACTTC.